The rows below give T cell receptor beta chains drawn from one sample of a study of shared clonotypes between healthy human individuals. The table came from immunoSEQ multiplex PCR; TCRdb's copy has only in-frame clones and leaves some out. The table has around 2.1 million clones, about 94% seen once; the top ten hold around 0.13%. Sample: naive CD4+ T cells sorted from blood. The receptors shown here come from a man aged 18 to 35 in good health. Each CDR3 is given with its conserved first and last residue. Each record gives: CDR3 DNA, CDR3 protein, J gene, D gene, V gene, clone size. A D gene is named only where the DNA matches it firmly. A clone size is listed for some rows: how often the clone was seen (once, few, many), or a class if it is expanded.

CDR3nt: TGTGCCACCAGCAGTTCATCTAGCGGGAAGAGCTCCTACGAGCAGTACTTC; CDR3aa: CATSSSSSGKSSYEQYF; j_gene: TRBJ2-7; d_gene: TRBD2; v_gene: TRBV15; abundance: .
CDR3nt: TGTGCCAGCAGTGATCCTAACTGGAGCTCCTATAATTCACCCCTCCACTTT; CDR3aa: CASSDPNWSSYNSPLHF; j_gene: TRBJ1-6; d_gene: .; v_gene: TRBV25-1; abundance: .
CDR3nt: TGTGCCAGCAGTTACTCCTTGACAGGGGGGGGAGGCTACACCTTC; CDR3aa: CASSYSLTGGGGYTF; j_gene: TRBJ1-2; d_gene: TRBD1; v_gene: TRBV6-5; abundance: .
CDR3nt: TGTGCCAGCAGCGACCGGGCCAAAAAGGGAACAGATACGCAGTATTTT; CDR3aa: CASSDRAKKGTDTQYF; j_gene: TRBJ2-3; d_gene: .; v_gene: TRBV11-2; abundance: .
CDR3nt: TGTGCCAGCAGAGGTTTTAGCGGGGCCCTCACAGATACGCAGTATTTT; CDR3aa: CASRGFSGALTDTQYF; j_gene: TRBJ2-3; d_gene: TRBD2; v_gene: TRBV7-2; abundance: .
CDR3nt: TGTGCCAGCATCCAAGAGGACAGCTATGGCTACACCTTC; CDR3aa: CASIQEDSYGYTF; j_gene: TRBJ1-2; d_gene: .; v_gene: TRBV2; abundance: .
CDR3nt: TGTGCCAGCAGTCTTCACAGCGTCACCGTCTATGGCTACACCTTC; CDR3aa: CASSLHSVTVYGYTF; j_gene: TRBJ1-2; d_gene: .; v_gene: TRBV6-5; abundance: .
CDR3nt: TGCGCCAGCAGCTTGGAGGACAGGAACCAAGAGACCCAGTACTTC; CDR3aa: CASSLEDRNQETQYF; j_gene: TRBJ2-5; d_gene: TRBD1; v_gene: TRBV5-1; abundance: .
CDR3nt: TGTGCCAGTAGTATGAGGCACGAAAAACTGTTTTTT; CDR3aa: CASSMRHEKLFF; j_gene: TRBJ1-4; d_gene: .; v_gene: TRBV19; abundance: once
CDR3nt: TGCGCCAGCAGCCCCCAGCGAGTTTTCTTAGAAGGACACACCGGGGAGCTGTTTTTT; CDR3aa: CASSPQRVFLEGHTGELFF; j_gene: TRBJ2-2; d_gene: .; v_gene: TRBV5-1; abundance: .
CDR3nt: TGTGCCAGCAGTCTTTATTACTCCTACGAGCAGTACTTC; CDR3aa: CASSLYYSYEQYF; j_gene: TRBJ2-7; d_gene: .; v_gene: TRBV6-4; abundance: .
CDR3nt: TGTGCCAGCAGCCAACAGAGGCAATCCTACGAGCAGTACTTC; CDR3aa: CASSQQRQSYEQYF; j_gene: TRBJ2-7; d_gene: .; v_gene: TRBV7-2; abundance: .
CDR3nt: TGTGCCAGCAGTTACTCGACAAACACTGAAGCTTTCTTT; CDR3aa: CASSYSTNTEAFF; j_gene: TRBJ1-1; d_gene: .; v_gene: TRBV6-5; abundance: .
CDR3nt: TGTGCCAGCTCACCGGACAGGGCAGATACGCAGTATTTT; CDR3aa: CASSPDRADTQYF; j_gene: TRBJ2-3; d_gene: TRBD1; v_gene: TRBV18; abundance: .
CDR3nt: TGTGCCAGCAGCTGGACAAACCCTTACGAGCAGTACTTC; CDR3aa: CASSWTNPYEQYF; j_gene: TRBJ2-7; d_gene: .; v_gene: TRBV28; abundance: .
CDR3nt: TGTGCCAGCAGCGCCCAACTAGCGGTGGGCTCCTACGAGCAGTACTTC; CDR3aa: CASSAQLAVGSYEQYF; j_gene: TRBJ2-7; d_gene: TRBD2; v_gene: TRBV7-8; abundance: .
CDR3nt: TGTGCCAGCAGTGGGGTCAGAGCAGATACGCAGTATTTT; CDR3aa: CASSGVRADTQYF; j_gene: TRBJ2-3; d_gene: .; v_gene: TRBV6-1; abundance: .
CDR3nt: TGTGCCAGCAGTCTACCGACCCAGCTCTACGAGCAGTACTTC; CDR3aa: CASSLPTQLYEQYF; j_gene: TRBJ2-7; d_gene: .; v_gene: TRBV28; abundance: .
CDR3nt: TGCGCCAGCAGCGTGGGACAGGGGGCTGGCTACACCTTC; CDR3aa: CASSVGQGAGYTF; j_gene: TRBJ1-2; d_gene: TRBD1; v_gene: TRBV5-1; abundance: .
CDR3nt: TGTGCCAGCAGCCGGGACAGAGTCTACGAGCAGTACTTC; CDR3aa: CASSRDRVYEQYF; j_gene: TRBJ2-7; d_gene: TRBD1; v_gene: TRBV7-2; abundance: .
CDR3nt: TGCGCCAGCAGCCACGGGACGGGGAGCTCTGGGGCCAACGTCCTGACTTTC; CDR3aa: CASSHGTGSSGANVLTF; j_gene: TRBJ2-6; d_gene: .; v_gene: TRBV4-3; abundance: .
CDR3nt: TGTGCCAGCAGTGACAGGGGATCTTCGTACGAGCAGTACTTC; CDR3aa: CASSDRGSSYEQYF; j_gene: TRBJ2-7; d_gene: .; v_gene: TRBV6-1; abundance: .
CDR3nt: TGTGCCAGCAGCCGAGTGGGCTCTGGAAACACCATATATTTT; CDR3aa: CASSRVGSGNTIYF; j_gene: TRBJ1-3; d_gene: .; v_gene: TRBV7-2; abundance: .
CDR3nt: TGTGCCAGCGGACAGGGGGACACCGGGGAACTGTTTTTT; CDR3aa: CASGQGDTGELFF; j_gene: TRBJ2-2; d_gene: TRBD1; v_gene: TRBV6-6; abundance: once
CDR3nt: TGCGCCAGCAGGGGGTCCCAAGAGACCCAGTACTTC; CDR3aa: CASRGSQETQYF; j_gene: TRBJ2-5; d_gene: .; v_gene: TRBV5-1; abundance: .
CDR3nt: TGTGCCAGCAGTTCACCGGCTAATACGGGGGCCCGACAGCAGTACTTC; CDR3aa: CASSSPANTGARQQYF; j_gene: TRBJ2-7; d_gene: .; v_gene: TRBV27; abundance: .
CDR3nt: TGTGCCAGCTCACCGCCTACAGGGAGTGAAAAACTGTTTTTT; CDR3aa: CASSPPTGSEKLFF; j_gene: TRBJ1-4; d_gene: .; v_gene: TRBV18; abundance: .